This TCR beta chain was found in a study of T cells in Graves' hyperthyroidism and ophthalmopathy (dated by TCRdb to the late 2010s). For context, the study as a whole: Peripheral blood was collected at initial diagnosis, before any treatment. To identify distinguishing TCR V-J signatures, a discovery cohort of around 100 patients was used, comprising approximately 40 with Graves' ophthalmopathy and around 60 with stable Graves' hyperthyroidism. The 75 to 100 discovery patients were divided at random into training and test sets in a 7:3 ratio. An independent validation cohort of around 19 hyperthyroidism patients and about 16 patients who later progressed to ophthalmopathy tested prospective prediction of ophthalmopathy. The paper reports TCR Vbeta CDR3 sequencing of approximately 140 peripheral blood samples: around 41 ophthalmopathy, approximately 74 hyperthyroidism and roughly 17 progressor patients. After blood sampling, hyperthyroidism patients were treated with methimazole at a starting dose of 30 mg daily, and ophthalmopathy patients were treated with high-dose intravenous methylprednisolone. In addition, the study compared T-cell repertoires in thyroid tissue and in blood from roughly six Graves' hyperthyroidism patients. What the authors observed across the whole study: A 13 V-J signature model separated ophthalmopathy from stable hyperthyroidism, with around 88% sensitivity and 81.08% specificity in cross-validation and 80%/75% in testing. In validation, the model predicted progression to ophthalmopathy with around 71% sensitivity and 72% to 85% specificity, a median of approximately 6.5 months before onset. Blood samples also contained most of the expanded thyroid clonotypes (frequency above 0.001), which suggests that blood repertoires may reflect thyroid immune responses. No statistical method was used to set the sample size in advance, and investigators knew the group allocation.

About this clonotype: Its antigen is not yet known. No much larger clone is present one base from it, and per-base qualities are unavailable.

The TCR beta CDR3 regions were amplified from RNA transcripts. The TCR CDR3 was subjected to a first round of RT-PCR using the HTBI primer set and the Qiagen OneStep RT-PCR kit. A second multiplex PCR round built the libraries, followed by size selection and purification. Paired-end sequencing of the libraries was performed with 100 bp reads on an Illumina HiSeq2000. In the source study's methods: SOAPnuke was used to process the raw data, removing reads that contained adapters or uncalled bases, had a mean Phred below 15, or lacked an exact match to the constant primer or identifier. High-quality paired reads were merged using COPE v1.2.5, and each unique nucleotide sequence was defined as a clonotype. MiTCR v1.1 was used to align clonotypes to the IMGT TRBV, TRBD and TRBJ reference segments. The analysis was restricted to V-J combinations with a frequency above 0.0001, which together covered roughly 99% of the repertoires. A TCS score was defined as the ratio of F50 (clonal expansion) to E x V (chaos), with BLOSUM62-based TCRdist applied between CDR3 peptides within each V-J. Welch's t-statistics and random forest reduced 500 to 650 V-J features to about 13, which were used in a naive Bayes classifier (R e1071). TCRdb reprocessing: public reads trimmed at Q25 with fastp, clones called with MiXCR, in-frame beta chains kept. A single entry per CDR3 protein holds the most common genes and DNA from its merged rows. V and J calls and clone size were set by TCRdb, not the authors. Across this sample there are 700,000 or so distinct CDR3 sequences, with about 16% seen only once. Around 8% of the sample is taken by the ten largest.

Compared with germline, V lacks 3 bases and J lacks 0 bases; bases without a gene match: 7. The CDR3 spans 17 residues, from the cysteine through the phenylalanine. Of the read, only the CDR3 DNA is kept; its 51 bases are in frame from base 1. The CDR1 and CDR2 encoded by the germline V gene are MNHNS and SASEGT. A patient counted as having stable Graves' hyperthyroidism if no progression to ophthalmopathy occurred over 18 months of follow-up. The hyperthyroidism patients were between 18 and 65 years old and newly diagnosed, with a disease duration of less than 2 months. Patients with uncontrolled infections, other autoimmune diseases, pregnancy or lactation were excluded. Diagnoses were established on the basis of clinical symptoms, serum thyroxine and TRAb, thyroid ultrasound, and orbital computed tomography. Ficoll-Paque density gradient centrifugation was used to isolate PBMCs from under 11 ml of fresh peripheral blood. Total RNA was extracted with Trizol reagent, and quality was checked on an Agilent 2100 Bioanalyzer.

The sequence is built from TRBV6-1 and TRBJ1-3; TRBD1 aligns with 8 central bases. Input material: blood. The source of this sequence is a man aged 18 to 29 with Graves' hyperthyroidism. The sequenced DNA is TGTGCCAGCAGTGAGACCGGGACAGGCCCCTCTGGAAACACCATATATTTT. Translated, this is CASSETGTGPSGNTIYF.